The following is a TCR beta chain sequence with its context. This entry comes from a study of T cell responses to AZD1222 COVID-19 vaccine. V was clipped by 5 bases and J by 7 bases; unmatched bases: 7. Germline V gives CDR1 SGHVS, CDR2 FQNEAQ. This CDR3 has 15 amino acids. Second doses at about 4 or about 12 weeks were pooled. Here immunoSEQ multiplex PCR was the method, and the copy in TCRdb shows in-frame clones only, minus some. The sample records approximately 110,000 clones, approximately 85% being singletons. Here the sequenced sample was peripheral blood, taken 28 days after the second AZD1222 dose. The clonotype was recovered from an adult who received the AZD1222 COVID-19 vaccine. This chain joins TRBV7-8 and TRBJ2-1; 11 nucleotides line up with TRBD1. The CDR3 sequence: CASSLRDRGSNEQFF. The CDR3 DNA reads as TGTGCCAGCAGCCTCCGGGACAGGGGGAGTAATGAGCAGTTCTTC.